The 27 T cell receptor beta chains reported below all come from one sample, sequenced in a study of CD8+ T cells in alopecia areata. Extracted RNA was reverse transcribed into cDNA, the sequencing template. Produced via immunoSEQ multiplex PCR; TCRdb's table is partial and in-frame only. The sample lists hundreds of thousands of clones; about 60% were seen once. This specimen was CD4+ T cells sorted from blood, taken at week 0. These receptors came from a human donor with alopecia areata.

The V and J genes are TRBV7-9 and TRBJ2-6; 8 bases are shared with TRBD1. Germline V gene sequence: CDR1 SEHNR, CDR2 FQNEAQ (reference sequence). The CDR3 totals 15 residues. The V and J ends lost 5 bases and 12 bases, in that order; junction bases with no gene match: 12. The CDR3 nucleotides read TGTGCCAGCAGCCACGACCCCAGACAGGGGTCCGTCCTGACTTTC. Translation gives CASSHDPRQGSVLTF.

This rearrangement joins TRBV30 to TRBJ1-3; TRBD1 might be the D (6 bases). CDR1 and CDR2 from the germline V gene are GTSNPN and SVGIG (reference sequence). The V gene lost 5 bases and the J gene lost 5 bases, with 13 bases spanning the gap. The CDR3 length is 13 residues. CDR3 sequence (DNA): TGTGCCTGGCACAGGGAATCGCGAAACACCATATATTTT. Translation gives CAWHRESRNTIYF.

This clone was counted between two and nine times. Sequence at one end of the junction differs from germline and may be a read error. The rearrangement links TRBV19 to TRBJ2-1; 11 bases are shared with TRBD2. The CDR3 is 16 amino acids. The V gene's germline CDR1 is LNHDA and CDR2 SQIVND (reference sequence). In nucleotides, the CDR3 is TGTGCCAGTAGTGTAGACACTAGCGGGAGCGTAAATGAGCAGTTCTTC. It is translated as CASSVDTSGSVNEQFF.

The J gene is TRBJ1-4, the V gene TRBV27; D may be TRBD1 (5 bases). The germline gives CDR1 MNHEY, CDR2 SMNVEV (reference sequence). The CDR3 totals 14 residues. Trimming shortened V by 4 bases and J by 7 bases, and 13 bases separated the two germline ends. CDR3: CASSWGLEPEKLFF. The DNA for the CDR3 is TGTGCCAGCAGTTGGGGCCTGGAGCCTGAAAAACTGTTTTTT.

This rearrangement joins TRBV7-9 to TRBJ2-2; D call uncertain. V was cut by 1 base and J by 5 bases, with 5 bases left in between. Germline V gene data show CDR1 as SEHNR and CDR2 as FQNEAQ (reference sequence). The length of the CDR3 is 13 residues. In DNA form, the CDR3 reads TGTGCCAGCAGCTTAGGCGGTACCGGGGAGCTGTTTTTT. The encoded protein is CASSLGGTGELFF.

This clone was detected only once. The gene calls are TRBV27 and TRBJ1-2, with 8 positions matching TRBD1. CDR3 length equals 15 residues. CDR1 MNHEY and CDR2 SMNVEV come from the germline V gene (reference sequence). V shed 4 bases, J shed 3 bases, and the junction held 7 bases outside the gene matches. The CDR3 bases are TGTGCCAGCAGTTCGGACAGGGAGGGATACTATGGCTACACCTTC. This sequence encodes CASSSDREGYYGYTF.

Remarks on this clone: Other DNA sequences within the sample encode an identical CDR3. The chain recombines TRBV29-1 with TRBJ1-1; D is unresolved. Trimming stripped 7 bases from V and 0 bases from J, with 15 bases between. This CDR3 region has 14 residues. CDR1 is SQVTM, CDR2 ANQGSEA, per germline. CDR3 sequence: CSASRAVMNTEAFF. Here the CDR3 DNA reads TGCAGCGCAAGTCGGGCGGTTATGAACACTGAAGCTTTCTTT. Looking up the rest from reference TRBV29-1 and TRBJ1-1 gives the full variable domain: SAVISQKPSRDICQRGTSLTIQCQVDSQVTMMFWYRQQPGQSLTLIATANQGSEATYESGFVIDKFPISRPNLTFSTLTVSNMSPEDSSIYLCSASRAVMNTEAFFGQGTRLTVV.

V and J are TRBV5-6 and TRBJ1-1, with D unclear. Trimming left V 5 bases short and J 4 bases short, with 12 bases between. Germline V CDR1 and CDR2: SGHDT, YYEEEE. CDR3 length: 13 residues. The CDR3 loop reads CASRIREFTEAFF. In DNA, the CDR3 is TGTGCCAGCAGGATCCGGGAGTTCACTGAAGCTTTCTTT.

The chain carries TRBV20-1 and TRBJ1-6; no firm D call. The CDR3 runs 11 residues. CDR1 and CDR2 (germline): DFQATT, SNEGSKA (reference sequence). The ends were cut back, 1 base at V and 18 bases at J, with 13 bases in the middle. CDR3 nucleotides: TGCAGTGCTAGAGTTAGCGGTGGGTACCACTTT. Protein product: CSARVSGGYHF.

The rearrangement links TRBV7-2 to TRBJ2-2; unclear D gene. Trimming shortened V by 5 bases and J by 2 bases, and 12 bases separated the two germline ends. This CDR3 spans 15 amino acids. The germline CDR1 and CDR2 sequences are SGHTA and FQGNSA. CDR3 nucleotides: TGTGCCAGCAGCCCCCGCTGGGGAAACACCGGGGAGCTGTTTTTT. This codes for CASSPRWGNTGELFF. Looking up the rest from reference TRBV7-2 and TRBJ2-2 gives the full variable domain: GAGVSQSPSNKVTEKGKDVELRCDPISGHTALYWYRQSLGQGLEFLIYFQGNSAPDKSGLPSDRFSAERTGGSVSTLTIQRTQQEDSAVYLCASSPRWGNTGELFFGEGSRLTVL.

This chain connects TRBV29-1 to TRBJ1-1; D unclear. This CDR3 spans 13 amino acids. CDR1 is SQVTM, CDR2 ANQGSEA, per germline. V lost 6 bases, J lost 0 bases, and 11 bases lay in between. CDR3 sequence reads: CSVARSMNTEAFF. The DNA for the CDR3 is TGCAGCGTCGCCCGCAGCATGAACACTGAAGCTTTCTTT.

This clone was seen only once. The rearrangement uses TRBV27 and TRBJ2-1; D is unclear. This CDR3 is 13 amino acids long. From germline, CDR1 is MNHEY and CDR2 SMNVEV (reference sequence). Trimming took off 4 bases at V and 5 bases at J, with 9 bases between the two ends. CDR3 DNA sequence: TGTGCCAGCAGTTCCCCTTGGGACAATGAGCAGTTCTTC. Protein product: CASSSPWDNEQFF.

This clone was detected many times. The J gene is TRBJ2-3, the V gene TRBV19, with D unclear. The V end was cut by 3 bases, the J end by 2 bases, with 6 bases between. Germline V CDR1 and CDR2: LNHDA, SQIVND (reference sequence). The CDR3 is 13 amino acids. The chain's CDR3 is CASSMGLTDTQYF. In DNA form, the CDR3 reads TGTGCCAGTAGTATGGGTCTCACAGATACGCAGTATTTT.

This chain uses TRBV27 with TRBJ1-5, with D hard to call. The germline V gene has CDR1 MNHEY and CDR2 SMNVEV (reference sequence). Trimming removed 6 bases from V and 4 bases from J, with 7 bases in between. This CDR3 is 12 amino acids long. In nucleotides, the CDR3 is TGTGCCAGCAGCTCGATAAATCAGCCCCAGCATTTT. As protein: CASSSINQPQHF.

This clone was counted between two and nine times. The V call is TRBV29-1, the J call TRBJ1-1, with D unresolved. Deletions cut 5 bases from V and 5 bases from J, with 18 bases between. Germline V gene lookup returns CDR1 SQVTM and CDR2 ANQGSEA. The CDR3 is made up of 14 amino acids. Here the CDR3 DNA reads TGCAGCGTTCTAGGTGTGGGGAAAAGTACTGAAGCTTTCTTT. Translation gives CSVLGVGKSTEAFF.

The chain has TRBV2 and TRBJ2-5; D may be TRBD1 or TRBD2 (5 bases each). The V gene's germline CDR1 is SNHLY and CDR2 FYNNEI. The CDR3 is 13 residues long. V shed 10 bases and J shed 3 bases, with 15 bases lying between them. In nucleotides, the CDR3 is TGTGCCACTAGAGACTGGGGGAAAGAGACCCAGTACTTC. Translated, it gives CATRDWGKETQYF.

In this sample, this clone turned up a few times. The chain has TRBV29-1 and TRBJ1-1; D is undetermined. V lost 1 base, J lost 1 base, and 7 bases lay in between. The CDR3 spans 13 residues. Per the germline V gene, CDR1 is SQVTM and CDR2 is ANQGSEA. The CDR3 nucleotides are TGCAGCGTTGAAGGATTTGGGAACACTGAAGCTTTCTTT. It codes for CSVEGFGNTEAFF.

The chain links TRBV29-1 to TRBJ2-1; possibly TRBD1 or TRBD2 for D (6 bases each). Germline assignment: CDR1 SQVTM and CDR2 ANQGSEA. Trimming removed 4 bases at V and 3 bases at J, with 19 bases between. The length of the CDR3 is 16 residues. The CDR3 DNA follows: TGCAGCGTTGCGGGCCAGGAGGGGGTAGACTACAATGAGCAGTTCTTC. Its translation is CSVAGQEGVDYNEQFF.

CDR3 coding DNA: TGTGCCAGCAGCGCCCAAACAGGGGATTACACTGAAGCTTTCTTT. Translated, it gives CASSAQTGDYTEAFF. This sequence joins TRBV2 and TRBJ1-1; 7 bases agree with TRBD1. The germline gives CDR1 SNHLY, CDR2 FYNNEI. V lost 6 bases to trimming and J lost 3 bases; unmatched junction nucleotides: 10. CDR3 length: 15 amino acids.

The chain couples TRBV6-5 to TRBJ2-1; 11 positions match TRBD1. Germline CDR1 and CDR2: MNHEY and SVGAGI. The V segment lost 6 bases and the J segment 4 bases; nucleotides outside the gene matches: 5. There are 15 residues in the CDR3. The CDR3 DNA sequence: TGTGCCAGCAGGTCGGACAGGGGGCTATACAATGAGCAGTTCTTC. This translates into CASRSDRGLYNEQFF.

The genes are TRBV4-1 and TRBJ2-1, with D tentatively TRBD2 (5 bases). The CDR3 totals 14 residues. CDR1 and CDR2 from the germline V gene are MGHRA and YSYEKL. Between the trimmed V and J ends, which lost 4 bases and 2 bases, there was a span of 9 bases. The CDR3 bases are TGCGCCAGCAGCCGATCCGGGGCCTACAATGAGCAGTTCTTC. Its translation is CASSRSGAYNEQFF.

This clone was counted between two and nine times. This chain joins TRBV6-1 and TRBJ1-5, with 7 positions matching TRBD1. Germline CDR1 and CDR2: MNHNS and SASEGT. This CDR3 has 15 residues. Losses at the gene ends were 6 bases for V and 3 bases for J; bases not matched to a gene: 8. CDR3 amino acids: CASSPRGEYNQPQHF. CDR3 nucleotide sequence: TGTGCCAGCAGCCCCAGGGGGGAGTACAATCAGCCCCAGCATTTT.

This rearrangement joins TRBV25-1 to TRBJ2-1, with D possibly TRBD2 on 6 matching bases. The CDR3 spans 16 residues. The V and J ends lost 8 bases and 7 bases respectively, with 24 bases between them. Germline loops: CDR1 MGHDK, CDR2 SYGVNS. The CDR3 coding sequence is TGTGCCAGCGATATTGACACAGGCCCCGGACTAAATGAGCAGTTCTTC. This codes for CASDIDTGPGLNEQFF.

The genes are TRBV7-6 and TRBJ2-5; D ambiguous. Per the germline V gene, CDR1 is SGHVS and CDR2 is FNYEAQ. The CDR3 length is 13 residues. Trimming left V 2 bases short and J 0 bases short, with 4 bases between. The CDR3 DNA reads TGTGCCAGCAGCTTACTGTACCAAGAGACCCAGTACTTC. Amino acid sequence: CASSLLYQETQYF.

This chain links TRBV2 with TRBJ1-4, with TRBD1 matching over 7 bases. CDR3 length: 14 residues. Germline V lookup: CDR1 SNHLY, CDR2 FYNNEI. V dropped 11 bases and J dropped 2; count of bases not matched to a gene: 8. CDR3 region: CAVQQGTTNEKLFF. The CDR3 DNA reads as TGTGCCGTACAACAGGGGACTACTAATGAAAAACTGTTTTTT.

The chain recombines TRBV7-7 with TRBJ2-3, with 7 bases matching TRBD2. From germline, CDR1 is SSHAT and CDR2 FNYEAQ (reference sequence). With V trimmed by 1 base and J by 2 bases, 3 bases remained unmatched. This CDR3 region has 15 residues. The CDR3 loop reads CASSLERGDTDTQYF. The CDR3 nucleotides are TGTGCCAGCAGCTTAGAGCGGGGTGACACAGATACGCAGTATTTT.

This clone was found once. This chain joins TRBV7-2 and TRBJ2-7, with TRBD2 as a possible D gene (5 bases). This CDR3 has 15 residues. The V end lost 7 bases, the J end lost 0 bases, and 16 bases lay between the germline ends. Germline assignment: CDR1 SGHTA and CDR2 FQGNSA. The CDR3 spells CASTPGGFYSYEQYF. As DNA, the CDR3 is TGTGCCAGCACGCCCGGCGGGTTTTACTCCTACGAGCAGTACTTC.